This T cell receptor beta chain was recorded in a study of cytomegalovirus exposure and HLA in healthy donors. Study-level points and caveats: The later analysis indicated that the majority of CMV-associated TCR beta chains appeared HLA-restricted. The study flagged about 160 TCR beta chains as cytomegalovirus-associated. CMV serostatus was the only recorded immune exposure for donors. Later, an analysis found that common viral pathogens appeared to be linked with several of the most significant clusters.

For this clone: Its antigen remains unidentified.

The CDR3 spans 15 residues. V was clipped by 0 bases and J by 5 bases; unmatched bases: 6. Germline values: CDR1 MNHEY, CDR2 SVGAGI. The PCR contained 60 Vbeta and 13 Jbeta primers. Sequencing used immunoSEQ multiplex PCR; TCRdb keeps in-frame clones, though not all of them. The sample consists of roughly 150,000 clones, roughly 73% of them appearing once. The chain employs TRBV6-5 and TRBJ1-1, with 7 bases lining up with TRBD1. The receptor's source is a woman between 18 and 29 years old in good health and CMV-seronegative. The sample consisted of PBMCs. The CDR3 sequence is CASSYSTGARTEAFF. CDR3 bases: TGTGCCAGCAGTTACTCAACAGGGGCGAGAACTGAAGCTTTCTTT.